This T cell receptor beta chain originates from a study of shared clonotypes between healthy human individuals. Worth noting for this clone: The antigen is unknown.

This CDR3 region has 18 residues. The V gene's germline CDR1 is LNHDA and CDR2 SQIVND (reference sequence). The V and J ends lost 3 bases and 0 bases, in that order; junction bases with no gene match: 10. Assay execution took place at the deep level. Libraries were prepared by immunoSEQ multiplex PCR; TCRdb keeps only in-frame clonotypes and omits some of them. The sample gives millions of clones, 85% to 95% of which show up once; under 0.15% is in the top ten. Findings and caveats of the study: Generally, naive subsets (rather than memory subsets) showed larger estimated richness.

This sequence was found in a man between 18 and 35 years old in good health. Sequencing was carried out using naive CD4+ T cells sorted from blood. Subset reported: CD45RA+ positively selected. This chain joins TRBV19 and TRBJ1-1; 10 bases are shared with TRBD1. The CDR3 region is CASSILLPGQGLNTEAFF. DNA of the CDR3: TGTGCCAGTAGTATCCTTCTTCCGGGACAGGGGCTGAACACTGAAGCTTTCTTT. The complete variable domain, with remaining parts taken from reference TRBV19 and TRBJ1-1, reads DGGITQSPKYLFRKEGQNVTLSCEQNLNHDAMYWYRQDPGQGLRLIYYSQIVNDFQKGDIAEGYSVSREKKESFPLTVTSAQKNPTAFYLCASSILLPGQGLNTEAFFGQGTRLTVV.